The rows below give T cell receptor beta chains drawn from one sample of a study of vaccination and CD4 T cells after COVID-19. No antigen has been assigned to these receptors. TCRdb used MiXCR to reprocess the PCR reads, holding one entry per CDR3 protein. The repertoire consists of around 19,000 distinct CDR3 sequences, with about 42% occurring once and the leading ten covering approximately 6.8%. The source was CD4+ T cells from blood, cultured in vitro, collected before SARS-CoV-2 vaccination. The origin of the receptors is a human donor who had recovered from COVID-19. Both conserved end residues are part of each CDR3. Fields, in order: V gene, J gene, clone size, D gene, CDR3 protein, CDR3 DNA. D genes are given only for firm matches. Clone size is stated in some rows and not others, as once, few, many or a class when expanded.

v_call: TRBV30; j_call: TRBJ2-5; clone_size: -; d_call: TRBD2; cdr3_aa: CASETSGGLGGTQYF; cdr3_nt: TGTGCCTCCGAGACTAGCGGGGGTCTTGGGGGGACCCAGTACTTC
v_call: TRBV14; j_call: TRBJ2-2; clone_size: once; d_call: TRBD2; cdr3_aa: CASSQDRGAGELFF; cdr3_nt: TGTGCCAGCAGCCAAGATCGGGGGGCCGGGGAGCTGTTTTTT
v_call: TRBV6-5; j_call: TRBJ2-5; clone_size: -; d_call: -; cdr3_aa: CASSYRGVGQQQETQYF; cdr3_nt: TGTGCCAGCAGTTATAGGGGAGTCGGGCAACAACAAGAGACCCAGTACTTC
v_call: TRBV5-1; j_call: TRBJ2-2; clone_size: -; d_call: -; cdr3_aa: CASSLQGTGELFF; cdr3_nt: TGCGCCAGCAGCTTGCAGGGTACCGGGGAGCTGTTTTTT
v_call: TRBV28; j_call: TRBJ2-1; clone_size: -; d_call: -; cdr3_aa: CASEGSAYNEQFF; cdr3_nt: TGTGCCAGCGAGGGGAGCGCGTACAATGAGCAGTTCTTC
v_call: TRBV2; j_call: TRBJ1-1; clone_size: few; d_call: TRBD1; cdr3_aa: CASRGNSRGPSMNTEAFF; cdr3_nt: TGTGCCAGCAGAGGGAATAGCAGGGGGCCCAGCATGAACACTGAAGCTTTCTTT
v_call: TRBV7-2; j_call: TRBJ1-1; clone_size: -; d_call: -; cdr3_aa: CASSQGQNTEAFF; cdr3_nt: TGTGCCAGCAGCCAGGGGCAGAACACTGAAGCTTTCTTT
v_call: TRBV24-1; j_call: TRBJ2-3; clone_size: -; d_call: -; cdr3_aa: CATSDNGVGTDTQYF; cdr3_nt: TGTGCCACCAGTGATAACGGGGTGGGGACAGATACGCAGTATTTT
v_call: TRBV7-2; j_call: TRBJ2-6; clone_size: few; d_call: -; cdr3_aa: CASSLDRLGSSGANVLTF; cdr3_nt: TGTGCCAGCAGCTTAGATCGATTGGGGAGCTCTGGGGCCAACGTCCTGACTTTC
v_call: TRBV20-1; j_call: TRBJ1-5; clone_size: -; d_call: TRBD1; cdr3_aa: CSASTGGAGQPQHF; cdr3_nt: TGCAGTGCCAGTACAGGGGGCGCGGGTCAGCCCCAGCATTTT
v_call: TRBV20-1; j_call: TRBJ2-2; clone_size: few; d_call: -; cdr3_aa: CSARGGLNTGELFF; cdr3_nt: TGCAGTGCTCGAGGGGGATTGAACACCGGGGAGCTGTTTTTT
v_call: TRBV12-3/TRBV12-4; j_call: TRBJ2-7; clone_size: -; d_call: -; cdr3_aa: CASSRGRTYEQYF; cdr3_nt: TGTGCCAGCAGTCGTGGGAGGACTTACGAGCAGTACTTC
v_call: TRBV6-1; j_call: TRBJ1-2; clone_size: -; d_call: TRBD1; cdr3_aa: CASSRQGLNYGYTF; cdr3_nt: TGTGCCAGCAGCCGACAGGGGCTTAACTATGGCTACACCTTC
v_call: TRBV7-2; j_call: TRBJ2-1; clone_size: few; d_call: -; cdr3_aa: CASTQDRGDYNEQFF; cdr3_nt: TGTGCCAGCACCCAAGATAGGGGGGACTACAATGAGCAGTTCTTC
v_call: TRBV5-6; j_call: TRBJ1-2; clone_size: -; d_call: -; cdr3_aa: CASSPPHVDGYTF; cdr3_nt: TGTGCCAGCAGCCCGCCCCACGTGGATGGCTACACCTTC
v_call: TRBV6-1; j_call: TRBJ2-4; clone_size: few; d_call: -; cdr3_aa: CASSQTSAKNIQYF; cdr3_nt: TGTGCCAGCAGCCAAACTTCAGCCAAAAACATTCAGTACTTC
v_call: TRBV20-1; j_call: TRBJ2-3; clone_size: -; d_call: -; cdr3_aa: CSARAGSRRDTQYF; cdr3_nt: TGCAGTGCTAGAGCCGGGTCCCGTAGGGATACGCAGTATTTT
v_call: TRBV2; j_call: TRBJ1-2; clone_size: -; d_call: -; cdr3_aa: CASSEDGWGASLGYTF; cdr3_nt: TGTGCCAGCAGTGAAGATGGTTGGGGGGCGTCCCTTGGCTACACCTTC
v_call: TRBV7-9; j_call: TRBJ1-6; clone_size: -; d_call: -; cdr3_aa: CASSPPGFNSPLHF; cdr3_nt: TGTGCCAGCAGCCCACCCGGGTTTAATTCACCCCTCCACTTT